This record concerns one T cell receptor (beta chain) sequence. Here immunoSEQ multiplex PCR was the method, and the copy in TCRdb shows in-frame clones only, minus some. The data contain fewer than 85,000 clones, almost 95% of them singletons. The record originates from a study of T cell changes during pregnancy in multiple sclerosis. Germline V gives CDR1 MNHEY, CDR2 SMNVEV (reference sequence). The CDR3 covers 13 residues. J was trimmed by 5 bases and V by 6 bases; bases with no gene match: 5. The sequenced sample was peripheral blood, obtained in the third trimester of pregnancy. The chain combines TRBV27 with TRBJ1-2, with 8 bases aligning to TRBD1. This sequence was found in a female donor in good health, enrolled as a control in a pregnancy study. In nucleotides, the CDR3 is TGTGCCAGCAGCACACAGGGGGGGTATGGCTACACCTTC. Translated, it gives CASSTQGGYGYTF.